A single sample is the source of the 4 T cell receptor beta chains below, sequenced in a study of response to subunit inactivated influenza vaccine. One entry per CDR3 protein, called by TCRdb with MiXCR from the RT-PCR reads. Seen here are hundreds of thousands of distinct CDR3 sequences, 7.6% observed once, and the top ten hold 10% to 15%. The sample here was PBMCs from blood, taken 23 to 25 months after vaccination. The receptor source for this set is a man aged 45 to 75 who received an inactivated influenza vaccine.

The rearrangement links TRBV20-1 to TRBJ2-2; 7 nucleotides line up with TRBD1. Germline CDR1 is DFQATT and CDR2 is SNEGSKA (reference sequence). The length of the CDR3 is 13 residues. CDR3 loop: CSFRDRHTGELFF. CDR3 DNA: TGCAGCTTCCGGGACAGACACACCGGGGAGCTGTTTTTT.

This clonotype occurred many times. The genes are TRBV7-2 and TRBJ2-5; maybe TRBD2 (6 bases). There are 16 residues in the CDR3. Germline V gives CDR1 SGHTA, CDR2 FQGNSA. V lost 1 base to trimming and J lost 2 bases, with 14 bases between them. The CDR3 region has the DNA TGTGCCAGCAGCTTAGGCGGGGCAGGGTGGCAAGAGACCCAGTACTTC. Protein sequence: CASSLGGAGWQETQYF. The entire variable domain, with the rest obtained from reference TRBV7-2 and TRBJ2-5, is as follows: GAGVSQSPSNKVTEKGKDVELRCDPISGHTALYWYRQSLGQGLEFLIYFQGNSAPDKSGLPSDRFSAERTGGSVSTLTIQRTQQEDSAVYLCASSLGGAGWQETQYFGPGTRLLVL.

This clonotype has more than one count but fewer than ten. V and J are TRBV10-3 and TRBJ1-5; TRBD1 matches at 7 bases. Germline V gives CDR1 ENHRY, CDR2 SYGVKD. The V gene end was trimmed by 11 bases and the J gene end by 4 bases; junction bases not matched to a gene: 14. The CDR3 is 15 residues long. In DNA form, the CDR3 reads TGTGCCTCACGCTCCAACAGGGGTGGAAATCAGCCCCAGCATTTT. The encoded protein is CASRSNRGGNQPQHF.

This clonotype was detected only a few times. The chain carries TRBV10-3 and TRBJ1-2; D is uncertain. V lost 6 bases, J lost 5 bases, and 10 bases lay in between. The CDR3 consists of 12 residues. Germline-derived CDR1 and CDR2 are ENHRY and SYGVKD. The CDR3 nucleotides read TGTGCCATCAGCGCAGACGGATATGGCTACACCTTC. Its protein product is CAISADGYGYTF.